One and the same sample provided the 10 T cell receptor beta chains below, sequenced in a study of metastatic and nonmetastatic thyroid tumors. There were no patients who had received any treatment before thyroid surgery. TCRdb re-called the PCR reads via MiXCR. This sample has 30,000 or so clones, with 25% to 30% found just once. The sequenced sample consisted of blood. These receptor sequences come from a female donor with papillary thyroid cancer or a benign thyroid nodule (not recorded which). Some clones in this sample may be carry-over from other donors' samples.

The gene calls are TRBV19 and TRBJ2-7; 11 bases align to TRBD2. Trimming at V came to 7 bases and at J to 2 bases, leaving 7 bases not matched to a gene. CDR1 and CDR2 from the germline V gene are LNHDA and SQIVND (reference sequence). The length of the CDR3 is 15 residues. CDR3 sequence: CASTTIAGGAYEQYF. The CDR3 DNA reads TGTGCCAGTACCACGATAGCGGGAGGGGCCTACGAGCAGTACTTC.

The chain is built from TRBV28 and TRBJ1-5, with unresolved D. The CDR3 totals 14 residues. V was shortened by 7 bases and J by 0 bases, with 10 bases between the two germline ends. CDR1 and CDR2 (germline): MDHEN, SYDVKM. CDR3 bases: TGTGCCAGCAAGGAACGGTATAGCAATCAGCCCCAGCATTTT. Translation: CASKERYSNQPQHF.

Judged by abundance, this clone is medium-sized (0.01 to 0.1%). The V call is TRBV24-1, the J call TRBJ2-3; D is unclear. CDR3 size: 14 residues. V lost 0 bases and J 4 bases, leaving 7 bases between the germline ends. Germline loops: CDR1 KGHDR, CDR2 SFDVKD. CDR3 sequence: CATSDLGRADTQYF. The CDR3 DNA is TGTGCCACCAGTGATTTGGGAAGGGCAGATACGCAGTATTTT.

The chain combines TRBV20-1 with TRBJ2-7; a weak D match, TRBD2 (5 bases). This CDR3 has 12 amino acids. From germline, CDR1 is DFQATT and CDR2 SNEGSKA (reference sequence). The V end was cut by 7 bases, the J end by 6 bases, with 16 bases between. In nucleotides, the CDR3 is TGCAGTGTTTCGGGTGAGGGCTTCGAGCAGTACTTC. It translates to CSVSGEGFEQYF.

This clone has a count of ten or more. The V call is TRBV7-8, the J call TRBJ1-5, with D possibly matching TRBD1 (5 bases). The germline V gene encodes CDR1 SGHVS and CDR2 FQNEAQ. Trimming took 3 bases from V and 7 from J, leaving 13 bases between them. There are 14 residues in the CDR3. The CDR3 nucleotides are TGTGCCAGCAGCTTGCCAGGGAATGGACAGCCCCAGCATTTT. It is translated as CASSLPGNGQPQHF.

This clone was observed at least ten times. The J gene is TRBJ2-3, the V gene TRBV19, with 7 bases identical to TRBD1. The germline CDR1 and CDR2 sequences are LNHDA and SQIVND (reference sequence). V shed 3 bases, J shed 5 bases, and the junction held 8 bases outside the gene matches. This CDR3 region has 15 residues. The CDR3 DNA is TGTGCCAGTAGTATTGAGGGGGCGAGGGGAGATACGCAGTATTTT. Residues: CASSIEGARGDTQYF.

This clone was seen repeatedly, ten times or more. CDR3 protein: CASSLERDSYYGYTF. The CDR3 DNA sequence: TGTGCCAGCAGCTTAGAGCGGGACAGCTACTATGGCTACACCTTC. This chain uses TRBV7-6 with TRBJ1-2; 7 bases agree with TRBD1. The CDR3 has 15 residues. J gave up 3 bases and V 1 base, and 5 bases lay outside the gene matches. The germline CDR1 and CDR2 sequences are SGHVS and FNYEAQ.

This clone was counted at least ten times. This chain connects TRBV5-5 to TRBJ2-2, with D unclear. The V and J ends lost 4 bases and 1 base respectively, with 14 bases between them. The V gene's germline CDR1 is SGHKS and CDR2 YYEKEE (reference sequence). The CDR3 extends over 16 amino acids. The CDR3 spells CASSPSWGMNTGELFF. CDR3 sequence (DNA): TGTGCCAGCAGCCCCTCCTGGGGAATGAACACCGGGGAGCTGTTTTTT.

This chain links TRBV11-2 with TRBJ2-2, with D possibly TRBD2 on 5 matching bases. Germline V gene lookup returns CDR1 SGHAT and CDR2 FQNNGV. The V end lost 2 bases, the J end lost 6 bases, and 22 bases lay between the germline ends. This CDR3 has 18 residues. CDR3 amino acids: CASSLMAARRGSAGELFF. In DNA, the CDR3 is TGTGCCAGCAGCTTAATGGCGGCTCGCCGGGGTTCCGCCGGGGAGCTGTTTTTT. Combining the CDR3 with reference TRBV11-2 and TRBJ2-2 gives the whole variable domain EAGVAQSPRYKIIEKRQSVAFWCNPISGHATLYWYQQILGQGPKLLIQFQNNGVVDDSQLPKDRFSAERLKGVDSTLKIQPAKLEDSAVYLCASSLMAARRGSAGELFFGEGSRLTVL.

This clone was seen only once. V and J are TRBV19 and TRBJ2-1; the D gene could be TRBD1 or TRBD2 (5 bases each). V shed 5 bases and J shed 9 bases, with 17 bases lying between them. The CDR3 loop spans 14 amino acids. Germline loops: CDR1 LNHDA, CDR2 SQIVND (reference sequence). The CDR3 DNA reads as TGTGCCAGTAGTCACAGTGCACCGGGGACTGAGCAGTTCTTC. Its translation is CASSHSAPGTEQFF.